This is a list of T cell receptor beta chains from one sample in a study of blood T cell repertoires in COVID-19. TCRdb's copy holds only in-frame clones and misses some; the assay was immunoSEQ multiplex PCR. The sample yields 250,000 to 350,000 clones, around nine tenths seen once. The material sequenced was peripheral blood. These receptors all stem from a man aged 25 to 40 with acute or convalescent COVID-19. The CDR3 runs from the conserved cysteine through the conserved F or W. The D gene is left open where the match is weak. Clone size is not always given. Where it is, it says once, few, many or a class for expanded clones.

TRBV20-1	.	TRBJ1-6	10	.	CSARRQVLHF	TGCAGTGCTAGAAGACAGGTCCTCCACTTT
TRBV6-4	.	TRBJ2-3	16	TRBD2	CASRDLAGGASDTQYF	TGTGCCAGCAGAGACCTAGCGGGAGGAGCTTCAGATACGCAGTATTTT
TRBV15	.	TRBJ2-3	12	.	CATSTAVGGQYF	TGTGCCACCAGCACCGCTGTAGGGGGGCAGTATTTT
TRBV5-1	.	TRBJ2-7	15	.	CASSPLPTSPNEQYF	TGCGCCAGCAGCCCCCTCCCGACTAGTCCAAACGAGCAGTACTTC
TRBV5-5	.	TRBJ2-1	15	TRBD2	CASSFRSGTYNEQFF	TGTGCCAGCAGCTTCCGCAGCGGGACGTACAATGAGCAGTTCTTC
TRBV20-1	.	TRBJ1-2	11	.	CSARDLLGYTF	TGCAGTGCTAGAGATTTATTGGGCTACACCTTC
TRBV19	once	TRBJ2-2	13	.	CASSFRESGELFF	TGTGCCAGTAGTTTTCGGGAATCCGGGGAGCTGTTTTTT
TRBV14	.	TRBJ1-2	14	.	CASSQGTERVGYTF	TGTGCCAGCAGCCAAGGAACGGAGAGGGTAGGCTACACCTTC
TRBV2	.	TRBJ1-1	14	.	CASIMKTGLNEAFF	TGTGCCAGCATCATGAAGACAGGCCTGAATGAAGCTTTCTTT
TRBV6-2/TRBV6-3	.	TRBJ1-5	15	TRBD1	CASSTDREPYQPQHF	TGTGCCAGCAGCACTGACAGGGAGCCGTATCAGCCCCAGCATTTT
TRBV6-5	.	TRBJ1-5	15	TRBD1	CASSSGQKGNQPQHF	TGTGCCAGCAGTTCGGGACAGAAGGGCAATCAGCCCCAGCATTTT
TRBV27	.	TRBJ1-4	15	TRBD1	CASSYRGQGREKLFF	TGTGCCAGCAGCTACCGGGGACAGGGGAGGGAAAAACTGTTTTTT
TRBV5-4	.	TRBJ1-1	15	TRBD1	CASSLEGGGGVKAFF	TGTGCCAGCAGCTTGGAAGGCGGAGGGGGCGTTAAAGCTTTCTTT
TRBV6-1	.	TRBJ1-4	17	.	CASSERVKAPPGEKLFF	TGTGCCAGCAGTGAAAGGGTTAAGGCTCCCCCGGGAGAAAAACTGTTTTTT
TRBV5-6	.	TRBJ2-5	15	.	CASSLPSGLQETQYF	TGTGCCAGCAGCTTGCCCAGCGGACTCCAAGAGACCCAGTACTTC
TRBV19	once	TRBJ1-6	14	.	CASSIRGGNSPLHF	TGTGCCAGTAGTATAAGGGGCGGTAATTCACCCCTCCACTTT
TRBV19	few	TRBJ1-5	14	.	CASNSQGSLQPQHF	TGTGCCAGTAACTCACAGGGAAGTCTTCAGCCCCAGCATTTT
TRBV6-5	once	TRBJ2-1	15	.	CASSYRGSSYNEQFF	TGTGCCAGCAGTTACCGGGGGAGTTCCTACAATGAGCAGTTCTTC
TRBV7-9	.	TRBJ2-7	11	.	CASSYTYEQYF	TGTGCCAGCAGCTATACCTACGAGCAGTACTTC
TRBV28	few	TRBJ2-1	15	.	CASSLWTPRGNEQFF	TGTGCCAGCAGCCTATGGACACCCCGAGGCAATGAGCAGTTCTTC
TRBV28	once	TRBJ1-1	17	.	CASSQPPGRGGGTEAFF	TGTGCCAGCAGCCAACCCCCTGGAAGGGGCGGGGGAACTGAAGCTTTCTTT
TRBV28	.	TRBJ1-6	14	TRBD1	CASLSGTGNSPLHF	TGTGCCAGCCTATCCGGGACAGGGAATTCACCCCTCCACTTT
TRBV7-2	.	TRBJ2-2	14	TRBD1	CASSLTGGGGELFF	TGTGCCAGCAGCCTAACAGGGGGCGGCGGGGAGCTGTTTTTT
TRBV10-2	.	TRBJ1-1	14	.	CASSEFLRNTEAFF	TGCGCCAGCAGTGAGTTTTTGAGGAACACTGAAGCTTTCTTT
TRBV28	.	TRBJ2-1	15	.	CASRTDRLPYNEQFF	TGTGCCAGCAGGACAGACAGGCTCCCCTACAATGAGCAGTTCTTC
TRBV19	.	TRBJ1-1	15	TRBD1	CASSIRQGVRTEAFF	TGTGCCAGTAGTATTAGGCAGGGGGTACGGACTGAAGCTTTCTTT
TRBV3-1/TRBV3-2	.	TRBJ1-2	15	.	CASSARDTVRRGYTF	TGTGCCAGCAGCGCCCGGGACACGGTTCGTCGAGGCTACACCTTC
TRBV28	.	TRBJ1-1	11	.	CASSLGLEAFF	TGTGCCAGCAGTTTAGGGCTAGAAGCTTTCTTT
TRBV28	.	TRBJ2-7	13	.	CASSVPQAPEQYF	TGTGCCAGCAGTGTGCCACAGGCCCCCGAGCAGTACTTC
TRBV15	.	TRBJ2-7	15	.	CATSRERSTPLEQYF	TGTGCCACCAGCAGAGAAAGGAGCACCCCCTTGGAGCAGTACTTC
TRBV19	.	TRBJ2-5	14	TRBD2	CASSQTSRRETQYF	TGTGCCAGTAGTCAGACTAGCAGACGAGAGACCCAGTACTTC
TRBV4-1	.	TRBJ2-7	13	.	CASSLGLPPEQYF	TGCGCCAGCAGCCTTGGACTCCCCCCCGAGCAGTACTTC
TRBV3-1/TRBV3-2	.	TRBJ1-1	15	.	CASSQGIRRHSEAFF	TGTGCCAGCAGCCAAGGGATTCGGAGGCACTCTGAAGCTTTCTTT
TRBV9	.	TRBJ2-7	15	TRBD2	CASSVSAGGPYEQYF	TGTGCCAGCAGCGTTTCAGCGGGGGGGCCGTACGAGCAGTACTTC
TRBV9	few	TRBJ1-6	15	TRBD1	CASTSSGTGESPLHF	TGTGCCAGCACCTCCTCCGGGACAGGGGAATCACCCCTCCACTTT
TRBV3-1/TRBV3-2	.	TRBJ1-2	13	.	CASSHGRVRGYTF	TGTGCCAGCAGCCATGGCAGGGTGAGGGGCTACACCTTC
TRBV29-1	.	TRBJ1-1	11	.	CSVTGNTEAFF	TGCAGCGTTACAGGGAACACTGAAGCTTTCTTT
TRBV29-1	.	TRBJ2-5	14	TRBD2	CSVALAGLQETQYF	TGCAGCGTTGCCCTAGCGGGGCTCCAAGAGACCCAGTACTTC
TRBV5-1	.	TRBJ2-1	15	TRBD1	CASSPRQGLYNEQFF	TGCGCCAGCAGCCCCCGACAGGGTCTCTACAATGAGCAGTTCTTC
TRBV11-2	few	TRBJ1-4	14	.	CASSLAVMDEKLFF	TGTGCCAGCAGCTTAGCAGTGATGGATGAAAAACTGTTTTTT
TRBV18	.	TRBJ1-2	14	.	CASSPSGANYGYTF	TGTGCCAGCTCACCCTCGGGAGCTAACTATGGCTACACCTTC
TRBV4-1	.	TRBJ2-1	16	.	CASSELATTAYNEQFF	TGCGCCAGCAGCGAGCTTGCGACTACAGCCTACAATGAGCAGTTCTTC
TRBV3-1/TRBV3-2	.	TRBJ1-4	14	.	CASSLLGDVEKLFF	TGTGCCAGCAGCCTCCTCGGGGATGTCGAAAAACTGTTTTTT